Shown below are 22 T cell receptor beta chains from a single sample sequenced in a study of T cell changes during pregnancy in multiple sclerosis. Profiling relied on immunoSEQ multiplex PCR, and the TCRdb table lists in-frame clones only, not all of them. This sample carries around 56,000 clones, roughly 94% of them seen once, and the ten largest clones take 2% to 3%. This sample comprised CD8+ T cells from peripheral blood mononuclear cells, obtained after pregnancy. The receptor source for this set is a female donor with multiple sclerosis, enrolled in a pregnancy study.

V and J are TRBV11-3 and TRBJ2-5; 7 bases agree with TRBD2. The J segment lost 0 bases and the V segment lost 1 base, leaving 14 bases of the junction unmatched. CDR1 SGHNT and CDR2 YENEEA come from the germline V gene. This CDR3 has 19 residues. CDR3 sequence reads: CASSLGSGLADLHQETQYF. Here the CDR3 DNA reads TGTGCCAGCAGCTTAGGATCGGGGCTAGCGGACTTACACCAAGAGACCCAGTACTTC. The full variable domain, in which reference TRBV11-3 and TRBJ2-5 provide the parts outside the CDR3, is EAGVVQSPRYKIIEKKQPVAFWCNPISGHNTLYWYLQNLGQGPELLIRYENEEAVDDSQLPKDRFSAERLKGVDSTLKIQPAELGDSAVYLCASSLGSGLADLHQETQYFGPGTRLLVL.

The chain joins TRBV6-4 to TRBJ1-5; D unclear. CDR3 length: 13 residues. The germline CDR1 and CDR2 sequences are MRHNA and SNTAGT. The V end lost 6 bases, the J end lost 7 bases, and 13 bases lay between the germline ends. CDR3 sequence (DNA): TGTGCCAGCAGCCTTACCTACGGGCAGCCCCAGCATTTT. Encoded protein: CASSLTYGQPQHF.

In regard to this clone: At one boundary the junction diverges from the germline segment, which might be a read error. The V gene is TRBV27, the J gene TRBJ2-6; 8 bases are a match to TRBD1. Germline CDR1 is MNHEY and CDR2 is SMNVEV (reference sequence). The CDR3 is 13 residues long. CDR3 residues: CASSTTGVNVLTF. CDR3 nucleotide sequence: TGTGCCAGCAGTACGACAGGGGTCAACGTCCTGACTTTC.

The chain employs TRBV15 and TRBJ2-2, with D uncertain. The V gene's germline CDR1 is LNHNV and CDR2 YYDKDF (reference sequence). Trimming took 1 base from V and 1 from J, leaving 10 bases between them. The CDR3 covers 16 residues. The CDR3 bases are TGTGCCACCAGCAGAGTAGGCAGACTGAACACCGGGGAGCTGTTTTTT. Encoded protein: CATSRVGRLNTGELFF.

This clone occurred a few times. The J gene is TRBJ2-2, the V gene TRBV19; D may be TRBD2 (6 bases). Germline V gene data show CDR1 as LNHDA and CDR2 as SQIVND (reference sequence). With 6 bases removed from V and 2 bases from J, the gap between germline ends came to 10 bases. The CDR3 consists of 14 residues. The CDR3 spells CASRLATNTGELFF. CDR3 coding DNA: TGTGCCAGTAGGCTAGCGACCAACACCGGGGAGCTGTTTTTT.

J is TRBJ2-1 and V is TRBV2, with 7 bases fitting TRBD1. V was pared by 6 bases and J by 7 bases, with 9 bases of the junction left unmatched. The CDR3 covers 14 residues. Germline V gives CDR1 SNHLY, CDR2 FYNNEI. Here the CDR3 reads CASSARTGGNEQFF. In DNA form, the CDR3 reads TGTGCCAGCAGCGCCAGGACAGGCGGGAATGAGCAGTTCTTC.

The chain employs TRBV29-1 and TRBJ2-2; TRBD1 is a possible D gene (5 bases). There are 12 residues in the CDR3. Germline V CDR1 and CDR2: SQVTM, ANQGSEA. V lost 4 bases and J lost 5, with 8 bases in between. The CDR3 DNA sequence: TGCAGCGTTGGGGGCGAGACCGGGGAGCTGTTTTTT. This encodes CSVGGETGELFF.

This clone appeared once. The gene calls are TRBV15 and TRBJ2-7; 9 bases match TRBD1. CDR3 length equals 14 residues. Germline CDR1 LNHNV, CDR2 YYDKDF (reference sequence). After removal of 6 bases from V and 5 bases from J, the junction contained 8 bases not matched to a gene. The CDR3 loop reads CATRPRQGDHEQYF. DNA for the CDR3: TGTGCCACCAGGCCCCGACAGGGGGATCACGAGCAGTACTTC.

The chain couples TRBV13 to TRBJ2-3, with 9 bases aligning to TRBD1. Germline trimming cut 5 bases from V and 5 bases from J; bases unmatched to any gene: 5. CDR3 length: 14 residues. Germline CDR1 PRHDT, CDR2 FYEKMQ (reference sequence). The CDR3 reads CASSVGQGEDTQYF. Here the CDR3 DNA reads TGTGCCAGCAGCGTGGGACAGGGTGAAGATACGCAGTATTTT.

The CDR3 DNA follows: TGCGCCAGCAGTTACAGACAGGGACCGACTACTAACACTGAAGCTTTCTTT. This codes for CASSYRQGPTTNTEAFF. The chain is built from TRBV4-3 and TRBJ1-1; 7 bases map to TRBD1. There are 17 residues in the CDR3. In germline, CDR1 is LGHNA, CDR2 YSLEER. The V segment lost 6 bases and the J segment 2 bases; nucleotides outside the gene matches: 15.

This clone was counted ten times or more. The chain uses TRBV5-5 and TRBJ1-1; TRBD1 matches at 11 bases. This CDR3 is 19 amino acids long. Germline assignment: CDR1 SGHKS and CDR2 YYEKEE (reference sequence). V lost 2 bases to trimming and J lost 0 bases; unmatched junction nucleotides: 12. The CDR3 protein is CASSFFGPTGQGVNTEAFF. The CDR3 region has the DNA TGTGCCAGCAGCTTTTTTGGGCCTACGGGACAGGGGGTGAACACTGAAGCTTTCTTT. The full variable domain, its missing parts supplied by reference TRBV5-5 and TRBJ1-1, is DAGVTQSPTHLIKTRGQQVTLRCSPISGHKSVSWYQQVLGQGPQFIFQYYEKEERGRGNFPDRFSARQFPNYSSELNVNALLLGDSALYLCASSFFGPTGQGVNTEAFFGQGTRLTVV.

The chain combines TRBV2 with TRBJ2-7; the match to TRBD1 covers 8 bases. The V gene's germline CDR1 is SNHLY and CDR2 FYNNEI. The CDR3 length is 15 residues. Unmatched junction bases numbered 4, after V lost 1 base and J lost 2 bases. The DNA of the CDR3 is TGTGCCAGCAGTGAAGGGACAGGGTCCACCTACGAGCAGTACTTC. Protein product: CASSEGTGSTYEQYF.

This chain connects TRBV6-6 to TRBJ1-5; no definite D call. CDR1 MNHNY and CDR2 SVGAGI come from the germline V gene (reference sequence). The V end was cut by 2 bases, the J end by 6 bases, with 11 bases between. The CDR3 sequence is 14 residues long. CDR3 loop: CASSYHGEPQPQHF. CDR3 coding DNA: TGTGCCAGCAGTTACCACGGGGAGCCTCAGCCCCAGCATTTT.

This chain links TRBV2 with TRBJ2-1, with 11 bases that match TRBD2. Germline V gene sequence: CDR1 SNHLY, CDR2 FYNNEI. After removal of 1 base from V and 6 bases from J, the junction contained 8 bases not matched to a gene. The CDR3 spans 17 residues. CDR3 region: CASSEGASGRRPNEQFF. CDR3 sequence (DNA): TGTGCCAGCAGTGAAGGAGCTAGCGGGAGGAGGCCCAATGAGCAGTTCTTC.

This rearrangement joins TRBV29-1 to TRBJ2-7, with 8 positions matching TRBD1. Germline V CDR1 and CDR2: SQVTM, ANQGSEA. The V and J ends lost 7 bases and 3 bases, in that order; junction bases with no gene match: 8. The CDR3 runs to 13 residues. CDR3 nucleotide sequence: TGCAGCGCTAGACAGGGGAGCGGCTACGAGCAGTACTTC. Its translation: CSARQGSGYEQYF.

This chain connects TRBV9 to TRBJ2-3; tentative D call: TRBD2 (5 bases). CDR1 is SGDLS, CDR2 YYNGEE, per germline. V was clipped by 2 bases and J by 3 bases, with 13 bases between them. There are 15 residues in the CDR3. For the CDR3, the DNA is TGTGCCAGCAGCGTGGCGGGTCGGTATACAGATACGCAGTATTTT. This translates into CASSVAGRYTDTQYF.

The chain links TRBV5-4 to TRBJ2-1; D perhaps matches TRBD2 (6 bases). The CDR3 runs to 14 residues. The germline V and J ends were trimmed by 0 bases and 7 bases, with 11 bases remaining between them. Germline CDR1 reads SGHNT; CDR2 reads YYREEE (reference sequence). The CDR3 DNA is TGTGCCAGCAGCTTGGGGGGACTGGAGAATGAGCAGTTCTTC. Its translation is CASSLGGLENEQFF.

The chain is built from TRBV15 and TRBJ2-1, with TRBD1 matching over 10 bases. This CDR3 comprises 13 residues. Per the germline V gene, CDR1 is LNHNV and CDR2 is YYDKDF (reference sequence). The ends lost 6 bases at V and 7 bases at J; junction bases unmatched: 3. CDR3 in DNA: TGTGCCACCAGGGACAGGGGGGTGAATGAGCAGTTCTTC. It is translated as CATRDRGVNEQFF. Together with reference TRBV15 and TRBJ2-1, the CDR3 gives the full variable domain: DAMVIQNPRYQVTQFGKPVTLSCSQTLNHNVMYWYQQKSSQAPKLLFHYYDKDFNNEADTPDNFQSRRPNTSFCFLDIRSPGLGDTAMYLCATRDRGVNEQFFGPGTRLTVL.

With regard to this clone: Other nucleotide sequences from this sample produce the same CDR3. The chain is built from TRBV5-1 and TRBJ2-7; 7 bases line up with TRBD1. After removal of 3 bases from V and 3 bases from J, the junction contained 6 bases not matched to a gene. This CDR3 is 14 amino acids long. Germline V lookup: CDR1 SGHRS, CDR2 YFSETQ. The CDR3 region has the DNA TGCGCCAGCAGCTCGAGACAGGGAAACTACGAGCAGTACTTC. Its translation: CASSSRQGNYEQYF.

The chain has TRBV27 and TRBJ2-7; D is perhaps TRBD2 (6 bases). Germline V gene lookup returns CDR1 MNHEY and CDR2 SMNVEV (reference sequence). With 3 bases removed from V and 4 bases from J, the gap between germline ends came to 16 bases. The CDR3 contains 15 residues. The CDR3 region is CASSFRGNPLYEQYF. In DNA form, the CDR3 reads TGTGCCAGCAGTTTTCGGGGGAACCCCCTGTACGAGCAGTACTTC.

V gene TRBV7-6 combines with J gene TRBJ2-7; 9 nucleotides match TRBD1. Germline V gene sequence: CDR1 SGHVS, CDR2 FNYEAQ. This CDR3 has 16 residues. V gave up 5 bases and J gave up 5 bases; unmatched junction bases: 13. The CDR3 DNA reads as TGTGCCAGCAGCCGCGCCCTGGACAGGGGTATCCACGAGCAGTACTTC. Residues: CASSRALDRGIHEQYF.

This chain uses TRBV2 with TRBJ1-5; D ambiguous. The ends were cut back, 4 bases at V and 0 bases at J, with 10 bases in the middle. This CDR3 comprises 15 residues. Germline V gene data show CDR1 as SNHLY and CDR2 as FYNNEI. In DNA, the CDR3 is TGTGCCAGCAGTGTGTCAGAATTTAGCAATCAGCCCCAGCATTTT. Translated: CASSVSEFSNQPQHF. The full variable domain, its missing parts supplied by reference TRBV2 and TRBJ1-5, is EPEVTQTPSHQVTQMGQEVILRCVPISNHLYFYWYRQILGQKVEFLVSFYNNEISEKSEIFDDQFSVERPDGSNFTLKIRSTKLEDSAMYFCASSVSEFSNQPQHFGDGTRLSIL.